The clone carrying this T cell receptor beta chain has just a few counts. Its cognate antigen is unknown. RNA served as the template for amplifying TCR beta CDR3 regions. Second-round multiplex PCR followed a first-round RT-PCR using HTBI primers. One entry per CDR3 protein, called by TCRdb with MiXCR from the multiplex PCR reads. The sample holds under 400,000 distinct CDR3 sequences; under 20% are singletons and the top ten take 9% to 15%. The source of the sample is a study of Graves' ophthalmopathy and Graves' hyperthyroidism. Study-wide points: Forecasting of ophthalmopathy progression by the model achieved about 71% sensitivity and 72.22% specificity. Detection in blood was also observed for most expanded thyroid clonotypes above 0.001 frequency. Sensitivity of around 88% and specificity of around 80% were achieved when a 13-signature model separated ophthalmopathy from stable hyperthyroidism.

Germline CDR1 reads MNHEY; CDR2 reads SVGEGT. The J segment lost 8 bases and the V segment lost 7 bases, leaving 11 bases of the junction unmatched. CDR3 length equals 15 residues. Clinical symptoms, serum thyroxine, TRAb, thyroid ultrasound and orbital computed tomography determined diagnosis. The chain combines TRBV6-2 or TRBV6-3 with TRBJ2-2, with 9 bases identical to TRBD1. This sequence originates from an adult man with Graves' ophthalmopathy. Sequenced: peripheral blood. The CDR3 nucleotides read TGTGCCAGCACCCCGGACAGGGGCCCTTATGGGGAGCTGTTTTTT. This gives the protein CASTPDRGPYGELFF.